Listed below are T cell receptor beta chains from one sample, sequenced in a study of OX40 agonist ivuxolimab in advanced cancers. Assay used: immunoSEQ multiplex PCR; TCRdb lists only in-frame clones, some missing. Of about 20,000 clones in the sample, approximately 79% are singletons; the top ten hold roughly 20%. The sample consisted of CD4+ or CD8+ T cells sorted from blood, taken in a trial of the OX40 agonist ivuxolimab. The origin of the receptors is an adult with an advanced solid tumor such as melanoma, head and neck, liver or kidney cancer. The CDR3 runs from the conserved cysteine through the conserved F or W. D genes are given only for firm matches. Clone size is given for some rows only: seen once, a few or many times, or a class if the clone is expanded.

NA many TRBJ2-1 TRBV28 TGTGCCAGCACAATAACAGGTAGTAGCGCTGAGCAGTTCTTC CASTITGSSAEQFF
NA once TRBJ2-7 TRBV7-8 TGTGCCAGCAGCTTAGGGGTATCCTACGAGCAGTACTTC CASSLGVSYEQYF
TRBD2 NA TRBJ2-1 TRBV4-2 TGTGCCAGCAGCCAAGAGGGACTAAGCTCCTACAATGAGCAGTTCTTC CASSQEGLSSYNEQFF
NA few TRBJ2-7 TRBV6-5 TGTGCCAGCAGTTACTCGGGGCGGAGTAAGGACTACGAGCAGTACTTC CASSYSGRSKDYEQYF
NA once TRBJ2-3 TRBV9 TGTGCCAGCAGCACATTGGCCGGGAATACGCAGTATTTT CASSTLAGNTQYF
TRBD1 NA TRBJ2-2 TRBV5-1 TGCGCCAGCAGCTTGGCCGGGACAGGGGGAAGGACCGGGGAGCTGTTTTTT CASSLAGTGGRTGELFF
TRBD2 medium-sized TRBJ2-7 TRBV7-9 TGTGCCAGCAGCCCAGCGGGGGAGATGTGGGAGCAGTACTTC CASSPAGEMWEQYF
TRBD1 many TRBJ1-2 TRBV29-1 TGCAGCGTTGAAAAGCAGGGGGACTATGGCTACACCTTC CSVEKQGDYGYTF
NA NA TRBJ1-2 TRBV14 TGTGCCAGCAGCCAAGTAGACCAGGCAGGATATGGCTACACCTTC CASSQVDQAGYGYTF
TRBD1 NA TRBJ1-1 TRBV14 TGTGCCAGCAGCCATGAATGGACAGGGAACACTGAAGCTTTCTTT CASSHEWTGNTEAFF
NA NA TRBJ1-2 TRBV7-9 TGTGCCAGCAGCTTAGTAGGGACGGGGTACTCCGGGTATGGCTACACCTTC CASSLVGTGYSGYGYTF
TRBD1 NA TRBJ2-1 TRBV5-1 TGCGCCAGCAGCCCCGACAGGGGGTCCTACAATGAGCAGTTCTTC CASSPDRGSYNEQFF
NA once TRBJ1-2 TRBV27 TGTGCCAGCAGTTTATCGGGACGGAGGAACTATGGCTACACCTTC CASSLSGRRNYGYTF
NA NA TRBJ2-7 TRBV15 TGTGCCACCAGCAGAGCAGAAAAGGAGTTGGGCTCCTACGAGCAGTACTTC CATSRAEKELGSYEQYF
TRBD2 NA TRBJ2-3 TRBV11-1 TGTGCCAGCAGCCCGAGCGGGGGCCGGGATACGCAGTATTTT CASSPSGGRDTQYF
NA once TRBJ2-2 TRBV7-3 TGTGCCAGCAGCCCTGAAGGGCGGGCAGCGGCGAACACCGGGGAGCTGTTTTTT CASSPEGRAAANTGELFF
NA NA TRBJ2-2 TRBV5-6 TGTGCCAGCAGCTCTATTATGTCCGGGGAGCTGTTTTTT CASSSIMSGELFF
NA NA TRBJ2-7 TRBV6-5 TGTGCCAGCAGTGCGACAGCTACCATCTCCTACGAGCAGTACTTC CASSATATISYEQYF
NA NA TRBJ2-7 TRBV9 TGTGCCAGCAGCGTCGACTTTGGGAGTGAGCAGTACTTC CASSVDFGSEQYF
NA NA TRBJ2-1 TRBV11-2 TGTGCCAGCAGCCCGGACTTTAGCTCCTACAATGAGCAGTTCTTC CASSPDFSSYNEQFF